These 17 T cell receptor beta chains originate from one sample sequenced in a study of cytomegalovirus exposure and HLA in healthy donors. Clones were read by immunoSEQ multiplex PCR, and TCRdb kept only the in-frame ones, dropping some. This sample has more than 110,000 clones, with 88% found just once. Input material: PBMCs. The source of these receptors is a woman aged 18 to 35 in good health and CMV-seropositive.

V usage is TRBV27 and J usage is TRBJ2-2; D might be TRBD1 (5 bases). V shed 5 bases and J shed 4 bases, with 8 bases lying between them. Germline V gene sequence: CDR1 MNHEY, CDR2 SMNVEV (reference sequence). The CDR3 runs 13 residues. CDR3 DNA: TGTGCCAGCAGTAGTAGGGGCACCGGGGAGCTGTTTTTT. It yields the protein CASSSRGTGELFF.

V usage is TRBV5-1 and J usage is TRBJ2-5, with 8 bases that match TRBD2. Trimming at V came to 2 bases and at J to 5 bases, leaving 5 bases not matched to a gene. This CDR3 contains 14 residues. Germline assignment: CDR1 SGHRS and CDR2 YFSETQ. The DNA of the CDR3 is TGCGCCAGCAGCTTCGGGGGGGCGGATGAGACCCAGTACTTC. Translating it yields CASSFGGADETQYF.

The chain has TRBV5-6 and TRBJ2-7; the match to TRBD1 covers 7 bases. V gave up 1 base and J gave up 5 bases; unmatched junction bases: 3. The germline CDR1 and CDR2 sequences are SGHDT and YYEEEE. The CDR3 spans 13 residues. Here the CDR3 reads CASSLKGAHEQYF. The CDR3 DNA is TGTGCCAGCAGCTTGAAGGGGGCCCACGAGCAGTACTTC.

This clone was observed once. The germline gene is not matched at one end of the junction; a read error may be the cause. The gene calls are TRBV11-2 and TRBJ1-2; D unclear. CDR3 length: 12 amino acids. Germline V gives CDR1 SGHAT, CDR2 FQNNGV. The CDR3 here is CASSLGSAPRAF. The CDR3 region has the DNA TGTGCCAGCAGCTTAGGCTCGGCCCCCCGGGCCTTC. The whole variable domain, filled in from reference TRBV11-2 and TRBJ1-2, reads EAGVAQSPRYKIIEKRQSVAFWCNPISGHATLYWYQQILGQGPKLLIQFQNNGVVDDSQLPKDRFSAERLKGVDSTLKIQPAKLEDSAVYLCASSLGSAPRAFGSGTRLTVV.

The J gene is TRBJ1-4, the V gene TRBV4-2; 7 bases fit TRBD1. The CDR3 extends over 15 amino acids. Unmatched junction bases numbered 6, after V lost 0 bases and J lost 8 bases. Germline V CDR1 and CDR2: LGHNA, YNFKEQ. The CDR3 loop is CASSQDRQGREKLFF. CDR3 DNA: TGTGCCAGCAGCCAAGATCGACAGGGTCGCGAAAAACTGTTTTTT.

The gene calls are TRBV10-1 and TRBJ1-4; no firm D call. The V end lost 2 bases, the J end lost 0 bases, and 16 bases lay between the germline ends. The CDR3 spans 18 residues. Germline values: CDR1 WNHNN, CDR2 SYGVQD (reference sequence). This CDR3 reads CASSENPPGLTTNEKLFF. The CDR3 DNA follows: TGCGCCAGCAGTGAGAATCCCCCGGGTCTAACAACTAATGAAAAACTGTTTTTT.

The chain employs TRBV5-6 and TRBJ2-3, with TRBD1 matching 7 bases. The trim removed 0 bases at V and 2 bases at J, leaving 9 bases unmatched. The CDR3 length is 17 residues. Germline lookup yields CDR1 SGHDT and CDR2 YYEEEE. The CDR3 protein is CASSLASAGGATDTQYF. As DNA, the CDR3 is TGTGCCAGCAGCTTGGCGTCGGCAGGGGGAGCCACAGATACGCAGTATTTT.

The CDR3 is CASGTVYGYTF. The CDR3 bases are TGTGCCAGCGGGACAGTCTATGGCTACACCTTC. The rearrangement links TRBV27 to TRBJ1-2, with 7 bases fitting TRBD1. Germline V CDR1 and CDR2: MNHEY, SMNVEV (reference sequence). With 8 bases clipped from V and 4 bases from J, the junction kept 1 base outside the gene matches. This CDR3 is built from 11 residues.

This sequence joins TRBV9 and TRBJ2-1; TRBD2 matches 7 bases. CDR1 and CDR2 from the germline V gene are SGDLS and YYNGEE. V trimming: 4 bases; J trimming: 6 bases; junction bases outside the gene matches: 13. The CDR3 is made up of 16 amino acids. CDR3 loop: CASSLPDGLGSNEQFF. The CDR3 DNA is TGTGCCAGCAGCCTCCCAGACGGACTAGGTAGCAATGAGCAGTTCTTC. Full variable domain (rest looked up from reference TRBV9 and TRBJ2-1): DSGVTQTPKHLITATGQRVTLRCSPRSGDLSVYWYQQSLDQGLQFLIQYYNGEERAKGNILERFSAQQFPDLHSELNLSSLELGDSALYFCASSLPDGLGSNEQFFGPGTRLTVL.

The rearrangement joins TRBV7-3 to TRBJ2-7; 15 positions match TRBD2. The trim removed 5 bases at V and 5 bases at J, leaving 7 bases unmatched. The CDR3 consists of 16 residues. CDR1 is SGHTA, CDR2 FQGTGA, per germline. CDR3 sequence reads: CASSLGLAGGPDEQYF. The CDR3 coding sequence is TGTGCCAGCAGCCTCGGACTAGCGGGAGGGCCGGACGAGCAGTACTTC.

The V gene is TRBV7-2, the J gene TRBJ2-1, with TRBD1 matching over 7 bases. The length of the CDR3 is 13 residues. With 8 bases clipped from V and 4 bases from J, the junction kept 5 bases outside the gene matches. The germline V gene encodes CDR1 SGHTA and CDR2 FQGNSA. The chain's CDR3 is CASWGQKYNEQFF. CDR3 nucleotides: TGTGCCAGCTGGGGACAGAAGTACAATGAGCAGTTCTTC.

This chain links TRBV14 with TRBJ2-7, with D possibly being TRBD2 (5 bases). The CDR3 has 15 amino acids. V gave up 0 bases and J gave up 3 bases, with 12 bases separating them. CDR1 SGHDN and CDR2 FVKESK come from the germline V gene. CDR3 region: CASSQDRGGFYEQYF. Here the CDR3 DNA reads TGTGCCAGCAGCCAAGATCGAGGAGGCTTCTACGAGCAGTACTTC.

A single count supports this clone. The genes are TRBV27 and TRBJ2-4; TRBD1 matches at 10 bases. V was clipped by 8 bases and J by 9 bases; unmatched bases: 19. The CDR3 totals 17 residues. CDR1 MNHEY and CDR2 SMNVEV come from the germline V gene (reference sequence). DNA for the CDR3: TGTGCCAGCGGGGGACAGGGGTCGGTGGAGGGCTGGGGCATTCAGTACTTC. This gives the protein CASGGQGSVEGWGIQYF.

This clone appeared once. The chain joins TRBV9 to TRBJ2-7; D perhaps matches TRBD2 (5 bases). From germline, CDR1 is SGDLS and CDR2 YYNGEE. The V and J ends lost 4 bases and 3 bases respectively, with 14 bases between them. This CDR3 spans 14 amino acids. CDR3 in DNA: TGTGCCAGCAGCCCCCCCAGCGGCGGCTACGAGCAGTACTTC. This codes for CASSPPSGGYEQYF.

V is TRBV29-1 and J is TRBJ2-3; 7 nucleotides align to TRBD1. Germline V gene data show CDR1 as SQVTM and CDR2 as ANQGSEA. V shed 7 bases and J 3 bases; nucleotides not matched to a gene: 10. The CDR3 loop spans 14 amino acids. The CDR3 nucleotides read TGCAGCGCGGGTGTGACAGGGTTAACAGATACGCAGTATTTT. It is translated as CSAGVTGLTDTQYF.

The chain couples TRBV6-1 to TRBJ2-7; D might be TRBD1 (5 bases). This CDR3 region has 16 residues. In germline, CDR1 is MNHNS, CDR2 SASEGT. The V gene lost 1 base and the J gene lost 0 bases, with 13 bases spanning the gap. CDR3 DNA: TGTGCCAGCAGTGAAGGGGGCCCCAGGAGCTCCTACGAGCAGTACTTC. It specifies CASSEGGPRSSYEQYF.

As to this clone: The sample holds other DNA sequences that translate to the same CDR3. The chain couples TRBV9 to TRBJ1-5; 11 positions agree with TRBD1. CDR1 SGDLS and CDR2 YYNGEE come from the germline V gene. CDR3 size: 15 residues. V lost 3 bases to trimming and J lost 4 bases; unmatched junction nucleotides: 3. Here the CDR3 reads CASSAGTGGNQPQHF. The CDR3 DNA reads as TGTGCCAGCAGCGCCGGGACAGGGGGGAATCAGCCCCAGCATTTT.